This is a list of T cell receptor beta chains from one sample in a study of shared clonotypes between healthy human individuals. Sequenced by immunoSEQ multiplex PCR; TCRdb stores in-frame clones only, minus some. The sample yields roughly 500,000 clones, approximately 82% seen once. The specimen was PBMCs. These receptors came from a woman aged 40 to 55 in good health. Some clones in this sample may be carry-over from other donors' samples. Each CDR3 is given with its conserved first and last residue. The D gene is left open where the match is weak. Clone size, where shown, is once, few, many, or a class for clones that have expanded.

abundance	d_gene	v_gene	len	j_gene	CDR3nt	CDR3aa
-	-	TRBV9	14	TRBJ2-5	TGTGCCAGCAGCGTAGGAAGCGGCCGCGGTACCCAGTACTTC	CASSVGSGRGTQYF
-	TRBD1	TRBV30	12	TRBJ2-5	TGTGCCTGGGACAGGGGTCAAGAGACCCAGTACTTC	CAWDRGQETQYF
-	TRBD2	TRBV2	13	TRBJ2-7	TGTGCCAGCCGCTCTAGCGGGAGCAACGAGCAGTACTTC	CASRSSGSNEQYF
-	-	TRBV14	13	TRBJ2-5	TGTGCCAGCAGCGGACTGCGACAAGAGACCCAGTACTTC	CASSGLRQETQYF
-	TRBD1	TRBV5-4	18	TRBJ2-2	TGTGCCAGCAGCCCGACAGGGGATAGGTTCGGGAACACCGGGGAGCTGTTTTTT	CASSPTGDRFGNTGELFF
few	-	TRBV5-5	12	TRBJ2-7	TGTGCCAGCAGCTTGGGGACCTACGAGCAGTACTTC	CASSLGTYEQYF
-	-	TRBV11-2	15	TRBJ2-7	TGTGCCAGCAGCCGACCCGGGGGATTCGTCTACGAGCAGTACTTC	CASSRPGGFVYEQYF
-	-	TRBV28	13	TRBJ1-3	TGTGCCAGCAGCAAAGGGGGGAGAAACACCATATATTTT	CASSKGGRNTIYF
-	TRBD2	TRBV29-1	13	TRBJ2-7	TGCAGCGTCGCTAGCGGGAGAGTCGACGAGCAGTACTTC	CSVASGRVDEQYF
once	-	TRBV11-2	15	TRBJ2-3	TGTGCCAGCAGCCAGACTAGGGGGGTGGGCGATACGCAGTATTTT	CASSQTRGVGDTQYF
few	-	TRBV11-3	16	TRBJ2-1	TGTGCCAGCAGCTTAGACGGTGATGCGTCCTACAATGAGCAGTTCTTC	CASSLDGDASYNEQFF
-	TRBD1	TRBV15	15	TRBJ2-1	TGTGCCACCAGCAGAGATGTGACAGGGGGAAATGAGCAGTTCTTC	CATSRDVTGGNEQFF
once	TRBD2	TRBV5-1	17	TRBJ2-4	TGCGCCAGCAGGTCCGCGGGGGGCGCAATGTCCAAAAACATTCAGTACTTC	CASRSAGGAMSKNIQYF
-	-	TRBV4-2	14	TRBJ2-3	TGTGCCAGCAGCATGGGAGGTTGGACAGATACGCAGTATTTT	CASSMGGWTDTQYF
-	TRBD1	TRBV5-4	15	TRBJ2-1	TGTGCCAGCAGTTCGACGGGACAGGGTTACAATGAGCAGTTCTTC	CASSSTGQGYNEQFF
-	TRBD1	TRBV6-1	15	TRBJ2-2	TGTGCCAGCAGTGAAGCGCAGGGGGCACCCGGGGAGCTGTTTTTT	CASSEAQGAPGELFF